These 28 T cell receptor beta chains share one sample of origin, sequenced in a study of T cell clonality in common variable immunodeficiency. Sequenced by immunoSEQ multiplex PCR; TCRdb stores in-frame clones only, minus some. The sample shows over 55,000 clones, no singletons; the ten largest hold roughly 1.7%. The sample was peripheral blood mononuclear cells. The receptors here all came from a person between 18 and 70 years old in good health.

This clone was picked up many times. The CDR3 end is not reached by the read, which stops 3 residues before it; the germline J gene fills it in. The J gene is TRBJ1-1, the V gene TRBV2; perhaps TRBD1 as D (6 bases). The germline gives CDR1 SNHLY, CDR2 FYNNEI. V lost 5 bases to trimming and J lost 4 bases, with 17 bases between them. This CDR3 region has 15 residues. The CDR3 sequence is CASSTLTGLGTEAFF. CDR3 bases read: TGTGCCAGCAGTACGCTGACAGGCCTGGGCACTGAA.

This clone was seen at least ten times. The read falls 3 residues short of the CDR3 end, and the missing part is taken from the germline J gene. This chain connects TRBV11-3 to TRBJ2-1; 10 nucleotides match TRBD2. Germline V gene data show CDR1 as SGHNT and CDR2 as YENEEA. CDR3 length: 15 amino acids. V trimming: 6 bases; J trimming: 5 bases; junction bases outside the gene matches: 7. The DNA read from the CDR3 is TGTGCCAGCAGAGAAGCGGGAGGGCTCAACAATGAG. Translated: CASREAGGLNNE. The complete CDR3 protein is CASREAGGLNNEQFF.

Comments on this clone: The read gets to within 3 residues of the CDR3 end, and the germline J gene fills in the rest. The genes are TRBV20-1 and TRBJ1-3; no clear D gene. The germline V and J ends were trimmed by 3 bases and 3 bases, with 12 bases remaining between them. Germline V gene sequence: CDR1 DFQATT, CDR2 SNEGSKA (reference sequence). CDR3 size: 14 residues. The part of the CDR3 DNA that was read is TGCAGTGCTAGTGCGGCAGACTTTGGAAACACC. Translated: CSASAADFGNT. The entire CDR3 is CSASAADFGNTIYF.

The table lists this clone with many counts. The observed sequence ends 3 residues before the CDR3 terminus, with the missing tail filled in from the germline J gene. The J gene is TRBJ2-5, the V gene TRBV7-2; either TRBD1 or TRBD2 may fit D (6 bases each). V lost 6 bases, J lost 5 bases, and 19 bases lay in between. Per germline, CDR1 SGHTA and CDR2 FQGNSA. This CDR3 is 15 amino acids long. This CDR3 is CASRPWEDSAETQYF. CDR3 DNA (partial): TGTGCCAGCAGGCCATGGGAGGACAGTGCGGAGACC.

Ten or more counts support this clone. The observed sequence ends 3 residues before the CDR3 terminus, with the missing tail filled in from the germline J gene. The chain is built from TRBV28 and TRBJ2-6, with D tentatively TRBD1 (6 bases). In germline, CDR1 is MDHEN, CDR2 SYDVKM. V lost 3 bases and J lost 3, with 9 bases in between. The CDR3 is 15 residues long. CDR3 DNA (partial): TGTGCCAGCAGTTTGGGGGCTGTTGGGGCCAACGTC. Encoded protein: CASSLGAVGANV. The full CDR3 sequence reads CASSLGAVGANVLTF.

This clone came up many times. The DNA ends 3 residues before the CDR3 does, and the rest of the CDR3 is filled in from the germline J gene. The chain uses TRBV7-2 and TRBJ1-2; D may be TRBD1 (5 bases). Trimming stripped 0 bases from V and 0 bases from J, with 5 bases between. CDR3 length equals 14 residues. Germline V gene data show CDR1 as SGHTA and CDR2 as FQGNSA. CDR3 DNA (partial): TGTGCCAGCAGCTTAGCGGACACTAACTATGGC. Protein sequence: CASSLADTNYG. The complete CDR3 protein is CASSLADTNYGYTF.

This clone was recorded many times. The read stops 3 residues short of the end of the CDR3; the missing end is completed from the germline J gene. V gene TRBV30 combines with J gene TRBJ2-1, with D unclear. Germline values: CDR1 GTSNPN, CDR2 SVGIG (reference sequence). V lost 2 bases and J lost 9, with 11 bases in between. This CDR3 spans 12 amino acids. CDR3 in amino acids: CAWSTTPGEQFF. Incomplete CDR3 DNA: TGTGCCTGGAGTACGACGCCAGGTGAG.

There are many counts of this clone. Read data end 3 residues before the CDR3 end; the end is taken from the germline J gene. The chain employs TRBV20-1 and TRBJ2-1; 9 nucleotides line up with TRBD2. The CDR3 is 16 amino acids. The V gene end was trimmed by 1 base and the J gene end by 4 bases; junction bases not matched to a gene: 8. From germline, CDR1 is DFQATT and CDR2 SNEGSKA (reference sequence). The CDR3 is CSARGVSGRLYNEQFF. CDR3 DNA, as far as it was read: TGCAGTGCTAGAGGGGTTAGCGGGAGACTATACAATGAG.

This clone has ten or more counts. The sequence runs out 3 residues before the end of the CDR3; the remainder is reconstructed from the germline J gene. The genes are TRBV13 and TRBJ2-7, with TRBD2 identical over 8 bases. V trimming: 5 bases; J trimming: 3 bases; junction bases outside the gene matches: 12. The CDR3 runs to 16 residues. The germline CDR1 and CDR2 sequences are PRHDT and FYEKMQ (reference sequence). The CDR3 loop is CASSTPRAGGFYEQYF. The sequenced part of the CDR3 DNA is TGTGCCAGCAGCACCCCCCGCGCGGGGGGCTTCTACGAG.

This clone was found many times. The CDR3 extends 3 residues past the end of the read, so its final part is completed from the germline J gene. The rearrangement links TRBV11-2 to TRBJ2-3; D assignment may be TRBD1 or TRBD2 (5 bases each). This CDR3 region has 14 residues. CDR1 and CDR2 (germline): SGHAT, FQNNGV. V lost 5 bases to trimming and J lost 4 bases, with 13 bases between them. The CDR3 bases that were read are TGTGCCAGCAGCGCCACGAGAGGGGCAGATACG. Translated: CASSATRGADT. The full CDR3 reads CASSATRGADTQYF.

This clone was picked up many times. Read sequence stops 3 residues before the CDR3 end, and the germline J gene provides the missing end. The genes are TRBV20-1 and TRBJ1-1; D call uncertain. The CDR3 is 12 amino acids. V gave up 1 base and J gave up 1 base, with 4 bases separating them. Germline CDR1 is DFQATT and CDR2 is SNEGSKA (reference sequence). The DNA read from the CDR3 is TGCAGTGCTAGAGCGGGGAACACTGAA. This sequence encodes CSARAGNTE. The full CDR3 sequence reads CSARAGNTEAFF.

This clone was seen ten or more times. From the germline J gene comes the end of the CDR3, since the read stops 3 residues before it. The V and J genes are TRBV20-1 and TRBJ2-3; TRBD2 matches at 9 bases. Germline lookup yields CDR1 DFQATT and CDR2 SNEGSKA (reference sequence). The CDR3 has 15 amino acids. The J segment lost 2 bases and the V segment lost 2 bases, leaving 5 bases of the junction unmatched. The CDR3 loop reads CSARSPSGNTDTQYF. Incomplete CDR3 DNA: TGCAGTGCTAGATCGCCTAGCGGGAACACAGATACG.

In its sample, this clone was seen many times. The read is 3 residues too short to cover the CDR3 end, so that end is filled in from the germline J gene. The genes are TRBV5-6 and TRBJ2-7; a weak D match, TRBD2 (6 bases). This CDR3 comprises 15 residues. V shed 2 bases and J shed 2 bases, with 14 bases lying between them. Per germline, CDR1 SGHDT and CDR2 YYEEEE. The CDR3 spells CASSFTRDFTYEQYF. The CDR3 DNA, read in part, is TGTGCCAGCAGCTTCACCAGGGACTTCACCTACGAG.

This clone was detected many times. The read ends 3 residues shy of where the CDR3 ends; the end is completed using the germline J gene. The rearrangement joins TRBV5-4 to TRBJ2-5, with 11 bases fitting TRBD2. Germline-derived CDR1 and CDR2 are SGHNT and YYREEE (reference sequence). With 6 bases clipped from V and 5 bases from J, the junction kept 6 bases outside the gene matches. The length of the CDR3 is 14 residues. CDR3 amino acids: CASTLAGGVETQYF. The DNA read from the CDR3 is TGTGCCAGCACGTTAGCGGGAGGGGTCGAGACC.

This clone was seen repeatedly, ten times or more. The read terminates 3 residues before the CDR3 end, so the remaining end is supplied by the germline J gene. The gene calls are TRBV10-3 and TRBJ2-3, with 13 bases lining up with TRBD2. The V gene end was trimmed by 3 bases and the J gene end by 0 bases; junction bases not matched to a gene: 6. Germline V gene lookup returns CDR1 ENHRY and CDR2 SYGVKD. The CDR3 runs to 18 residues. The CDR3 spells CAISDGLAGATSTDTQYF. The CDR3 bases that were read are TGTGCCATCAGTGATGGACTAGCGGGGGCCACTAGCACAGATACG.

This clone has ten or more counts. The read ends 3 residues early relative to the CDR3; the germline J gene fills the gap. The V and J genes are TRBV20-1 and TRBJ1-1; 7 bases match TRBD1. The CDR3 contains 15 residues. J gave up 5 bases and V 0 bases, and 9 bases lay outside the gene matches. CDR1 and CDR2 from the germline V gene are DFQATT and SNEGSKA (reference sequence). CDR3 DNA (partial): TGCAGTGCTAGAGAAGGGGGCAGGGGAGAAACTGAA. Its translation is CSAREGGRGETE. The complete CDR3 sequence is CSAREGGRGETEAFF.

The sample holds many counts of this clone. With the read ending 3 residues before the CDR3 end, the germline J gene is used to fill in that end. The rearrangement joins TRBV6-2 or TRBV6-3 to TRBJ1-2, with TRBD1 matching over 7 bases. This CDR3 region has 12 residues. Germline V gene lookup returns CDR1 MNHEY and CDR2 SVGEGT. CDR3 protein: CASRDRVSGYTF. CDR3 bases read: TGTGCCAGCCGAGACAGGGTGAGCGGC.

This clone was detected many times. The CDR3 end lies 3 residues beyond the end of the read and is filled in from the germline J gene. V is TRBV29-1 and J is TRBJ2-1, with a possible D match to TRBD2 (6 bases). In germline, CDR1 is SQVTM, CDR2 ANQGSEA. The CDR3 has 15 residues. V gave up 5 bases and J gave up 0 bases, with 14 bases separating them. The sequenced part of the CDR3 DNA is TGCAGCGTTACGGGGGACTCTAGCTCCTACAATGAG. The encoded protein is CSVTGDSSSYNE. The entire CDR3 protein is CSVTGDSSSYNEQFF.

Ten or more counts support this clone. The read terminates 3 residues ahead of where the CDR3 ends, so the germline J gene completes it. The V gene is TRBV19, the J gene TRBJ2-3; D perhaps matches TRBD2 (6 bases). This CDR3 comprises 14 residues. Germline loops: CDR1 LNHDA, CDR2 SQIVND (reference sequence). The ends were cut back, 10 bases at V and 6 bases at J, with 20 bases in the middle. The CDR3: CATHRGSRSDTQYF. Partial CDR3 DNA: TGTGCCACCCATCGGGGGTCCCGTTCGGATACG.

This clone occurred a few times. The CDR3 extends 3 residues past the end of the read, so its final part is completed from the germline J gene. The chain joins TRBV5-1 to TRBJ2-5, with 14 bases aligning to TRBD2. Trimming cost V 4 bases and J 5 bases; bases outside gene matches: 7. Germline V CDR1 and CDR2: SGHRS, YFSETQ. The CDR3 is 16 amino acids. The CDR3 DNA, read in part, is TGCGCCAGCAGCACGGGACTAGCGGGAGCTTCTGAGACC. Residues: CASSTGLAGASET. The full CDR3 protein is CASSTGLAGASETQYF.

This clone has at least ten counts. Read sequence stops 3 residues before the CDR3 end, and the germline J gene provides the missing end. V usage is TRBV2 and J usage is TRBJ2-7, with D possibly being TRBD2 (6 bases). The V gene's germline CDR1 is SNHLY and CDR2 FYNNEI. The CDR3 has 14 amino acids. Deletions cut 7 bases from V and 4 bases from J, with 17 bases between. The covered CDR3 bases are TGTGCCAGCACGAAGAGCCTAGCGCAGTACGAG. Encoded protein: CASTKSLAQYE. The whole CDR3 region reads CASTKSLAQYEQYF.

At least ten counts were recorded for this clone. Read data end 3 residues before the CDR3 end; the end is taken from the germline J gene. The rearrangement uses TRBV7-2 and TRBJ2-7; 9 bases agree with TRBD1. J gave up 0 bases and V 5 bases, and 5 bases lay outside the gene matches. The length of the CDR3 is 15 residues. Per germline, CDR1 SGHTA and CDR2 FQGNSA. The sequenced CDR3 bases are TGTGCCAGCAGCACCACAGGGGGCGCCTCCTACGAG. Protein product: CASSTTGGASYE. The full CDR3 sequence reads CASSTTGGASYEQYF.

This clone was detected many times. The read halts 3 residues ahead of the CDR3 end, with the missing end drawn from the germline J gene. The rearrangement uses TRBV5-1 and TRBJ1-1; 7 bases map to TRBD1. This CDR3 is 14 amino acids long. Germline V gene data show CDR1 as SGHRS and CDR2 as YFSETQ. The V segment lost 4 bases and the J segment 2 bases; nucleotides outside the gene matches: 5. CDR3 loop: CASSMTGLNTEAFF. Incomplete CDR3 DNA: TGCGCCAGCAGCATGACAGGGCTCAACACTGAA. The full variable domain, its missing parts supplied by reference TRBV5-1 and TRBJ1-1, is KAGVTQTPRYLIKTRGQQVTLSCSPISGHRSVSWYQQTPGQGLQFLFEYFSETQRNKGNFPGRFSGRQFSNSRSEMNVSTLELGDSALYLCASSMTGLNTEAFFGQGTRLTVV.

This clone was recorded many times. The read terminates 3 residues ahead of where the CDR3 ends, so the germline J gene completes it. The chain employs TRBV5-1 and TRBJ1-4; 9 nucleotides line up with TRBD1. The CDR3 consists of 15 residues. V dropped 4 bases and J dropped 7; count of bases not matched to a gene: 8. Per germline, CDR1 SGHRS and CDR2 YFSETQ. The CDR3 sequence: CASSATGGGSEKLFF. The sequenced part of the CDR3 DNA is TGCGCCAGCAGCGCAACAGGGGGCGGTAGTGAAAAA.

Many counts were recorded for this clone. The read finishes 3 residues shy of the CDR3 end, and the germline J gene is used to complete it. The chain combines TRBV5-1 with TRBJ1-1; TRBD1 matches 8 bases. The germline gives CDR1 SGHRS, CDR2 YFSETQ. Trimming removed 4 bases from V and 0 bases from J; junction bases left unmatched: 5. The CDR3 runs 15 residues. The CDR3 bases that were read are TGCGCCAGCAGCCTACAGGGGGGGGTGAACACTGAA. It encodes CASSLQGGVNTE. The entire CDR3 protein is CASSLQGGVNTEAFF.

The table lists this clone with many counts. The CDR3 end is not reached by the read, which stops 3 residues before it; the germline J gene fills it in. The chain combines TRBV5-1 with TRBJ2-1, with D possibly TRBD2 on 6 matching bases. Germline V lookup: CDR1 SGHRS, CDR2 YFSETQ. The CDR3 runs to 13 residues. The V gene lost 0 bases and the J gene lost 5 bases, with 6 bases spanning the gap. The sequenced CDR3 bases are TGCGCCAGCAGCTTGGCGGGGGACAATGAG. This codes for CASSLAGDNE. The complete CDR3 reads CASSLAGDNEQFF.

This clone was counted between two and nine times. The read ends 3 residues early relative to the CDR3; the germline J gene fills the gap. The chain recombines TRBV11-2 with TRBJ1-1, with a tentative D call TRBD1 (6 bases). The germline V gene has CDR1 SGHAT and CDR2 FQNNGV. Trimming stripped 2 bases from V and 3 bases from J, with 7 bases between. The CDR3 is 13 residues long. The chain's CDR3 is CASSLKGDTEAFF. The CDR3 bases that were read are TGTGCCAGCAGCTTAAAGGGGGACACTGAA.

The sample holds a few counts of this clone. The missing CDR3 end, 3 residues past where the read stops, is filled in from the germline J gene. The rearrangement uses TRBV2 and TRBJ1-5; D remains unclear. The CDR3 is made up of 13 amino acids. Trimming took 0 bases from V and 3 from J, leaving 3 bases between them. Germline V gene data show CDR1 as SNHLY and CDR2 as FYNNEI. The CDR3: CASSEAVNQPQHF. The covered CDR3 bases are TGTGCCAGCAGTGAAGCCGTCAATCAGCCC.